This T cell receptor (beta chain) was retrieved from a study of blood T cell repertoires in COVID-19. Study as a whole: T cells, B-cell-depleted T cells, or PBMCs supplied cDNA or gDNA.

The CDR3 runs 15 residues. V was trimmed by 4 bases and J by 6 bases, leaving 16 bases between them. Germline V gene sequence: CDR1 SGHRS, CDR2 YFSETQ. Clones were sequenced by immunoSEQ multiplex PCR, and TCRdb holds only the in-frame ones, with some missing. Counted here are some 99,000 clones, 75% to 90% occurring once; the ten biggest clones make up 18%. The sequencing input was peripheral blood. The sequence derives from a woman aged 55-75 years with acute or convalescent COVID-19. The gene calls are TRBV5-1 and TRBJ2-2, with a weak D call TRBD1 (6 bases). CDR3 protein: CASSEQGGPAGELFF. The CDR3 nucleotides read TGCGCCAGCAGCGAACAGGGTGGTCCCGCCGGGGAGCTGTTTTTT.